Following are 18 T cell receptor beta chains from one sample sequenced in a study of neoadjuvant anti-PD-1 for oral cavity cancer. Documented time point: after neoadjuvant nivolumab, at surgical resection. Assay: immunoSEQ multiplex PCR; the TCRdb copy retains only in-frame clones and omits some. The top ten hold about 2.9% of the sample, which has roughly 15,000 clones, 65% to 80% seen once. Sequencing was performed on PBMCs, taken after nivolumab (anti-PD-1) treatment. These receptors were taken from a person aged 40 to 85 with oral cavity squamous cell carcinoma.

The rearrangement links TRBV6-1 to TRBJ2-1; 9 nucleotides match TRBD2. Looked up from germline, CDR1 is MNHNS and CDR2 is SASEGT. With 4 bases clipped from V and 4 bases from J, the junction kept 2 bases outside the gene matches. This CDR3 has 14 residues. The CDR3 is CASSAAGGYNEQFF. In nucleotides, the CDR3 is TGTGCCAGCAGTGCAGCGGGGGGTTACAATGAGCAGTTCTTC.

The chain uses TRBV4-2 and TRBJ1-1; unclear D gene. CDR1 and CDR2 from the germline V gene are LGHNA and YNFKEQ. The CDR3 totals 15 residues. V was shortened by 1 base and J by 5 bases, with 14 bases between the two germline ends. The CDR3 DNA is TGTGCCAGCAGCCAAGTCTCGGTTGTTGGTACTGAAGCTTTCTTT. It codes for CASSQVSVVGTEAFF.

This rearrangement joins TRBV28 to TRBJ2-5; 7 positions agree with TRBD2. This CDR3 comprises 14 residues. Germline V gives CDR1 MDHEN, CDR2 SYDVKM. Trimming took 3 bases from V and 4 from J; bases not matched to a gene: 5. The CDR3 DNA follows: TGTGCCAGCAGTTTGAGCGGGGAAATAGAGACCCAGTACTTC. It specifies CASSLSGEIETQYF.

The chain recombines TRBV28 with TRBJ2-1; TRBD2 aligns across 9 bases. CDR3 size: 17 residues. Germline lookup yields CDR1 MDHEN and CDR2 SYDVKM. Trimming cost V 6 bases and J 4 bases; bases outside gene matches: 13. CDR3 DNA sequence: TGTGCCAGCAGCATAGTGAGACTAGCGGTTTCTTACAATGAGCAGTTCTTC. Its protein is CASSIVRLAVSYNEQFF.

This chain uses TRBV19 with TRBJ2-3; no reliable D call. Germline CDR1 and CDR2: LNHDA and SQIVND (reference sequence). Trimming stripped 6 bases from V and 0 bases from J, with 7 bases between. This CDR3 spans 13 amino acids. The CDR3 sequence: CASSPFSTDTQYF. In DNA form, the CDR3 reads TGTGCCAGTAGCCCCTTCAGCACAGATACGCAGTATTTT.

The rearrangement links TRBV7-2 to TRBJ1-2; perhaps TRBD1 as D (5 bases). Trimming cost V 0 bases and J 7 bases, with 12 bases left between them. Germline V gene sequence: CDR1 SGHTA, CDR2 FQGNSA. The CDR3 spans 14 residues. The chain's CDR3 is CASSLAGLGPGYTF. The CDR3 DNA sequence: TGTGCCAGCAGCTTAGCGGGACTCGGACCTGGCTACACCTTC.

The rearrangement joins TRBV27 to TRBJ1-4, with TRBD1 as a possible D gene (6 bases). Germline V CDR1 and CDR2: MNHEY, SMNVEV (reference sequence). The CDR3 is 15 amino acids. V was pared by 4 bases and J by 6 bases, with 15 bases between. The CDR3 here is CASSSRQEPYEKLFF. The DNA for the CDR3 is TGTGCCAGCAGTTCTCGACAGGAACCCTATGAAAAACTGTTTTTT.

This chain connects TRBV5-6 to TRBJ2-3; 12 positions match TRBD2. CDR1 and CDR2 (germline): SGHDT, YYEEEE. The junction had 8 bases not matched to a gene; V was cut back by 4 bases and J by 5 bases. The length of the CDR3 is 16 residues. The CDR3 is CASSHLAGGPGDTQYF. CDR3 sequence (DNA): TGTGCCAGCAGCCATCTAGCGGGAGGGCCTGGAGATACGCAGTATTTT.

The chain recombines TRBV9 with TRBJ2-4; the D gene is possibly TRBD2 (6 bases). From germline, CDR1 is SGDLS and CDR2 YYNGEE. This CDR3 is 17 amino acids long. The V end lost 0 bases, the J end lost 0 bases, and 13 bases lay between the germline ends. CDR3 loop: CASSVGGERGAKNIQYF. CDR3 sequence (DNA): TGTGCCAGCAGCGTAGGGGGGGAAAGGGGAGCCAAAAACATTCAGTACTTC.

The rearrangement uses TRBV27 and TRBJ2-1; TRBD2 matches 13 bases. CDR3 length: 15 residues. Germline trimming cut 5 bases from V and 4 bases from J; bases unmatched to any gene: 2. Per the germline V gene, CDR1 is MNHEY and CDR2 is SMNVEV (reference sequence). The CDR3 DNA follows: TGTGCCAGCAGTACGACTAGCGGGAGGTACAATGAGCAGTTCTTC. Encoded protein: CASSTTSGRYNEQFF.

The chain joins TRBV30 to TRBJ1-1; 7 nucleotides line up with TRBD1. This CDR3 region has 13 residues. CDR1 GTSNPN and CDR2 SVGIG come from the germline V gene (reference sequence). V gave up 3 bases and J gave up 4 bases; unmatched junction bases: 5. The chain's CDR3 is CAWRRQGTTEAFF. The CDR3 DNA sequence: TGTGCCTGGAGACGACAGGGAACCACTGAAGCTTTCTTT.

This clone was seen a few times. The rearrangement uses TRBV27 and TRBJ1-3; TRBD1 matches at 7 bases. The germline gives CDR1 MNHEY, CDR2 SMNVEV (reference sequence). V lost 6 bases, J lost 3 bases, and 5 bases stayed unmatched. The CDR3 totals 14 residues. The DNA for the CDR3 is TGTGCCAGCAGACCGACAGGGCTTGGAAACACCATATATTTT. This translates into CASRPTGLGNTIYF.

The chain uses TRBV5-1 and TRBJ2-7, with 8 bases lining up with TRBD1. CDR3 size: 15 residues. Germline V gene sequence: CDR1 SGHRS, CDR2 YFSETQ. Trimming cost V 3 bases and J 0 bases; bases outside gene matches: 5. CDR3 loop: CASSSTGGSSYEQYF. In DNA form, the CDR3 reads TGCGCCAGCAGCTCCACAGGGGGAAGCTCCTACGAGCAGTACTTC. Full variable domain (missing parts from reference TRBV5-1 and TRBJ2-7): KAGVTQTPRYLIKTRGQQVTLSCSPISGHRSVSWYQQTPGQGLQFLFEYFSETQRNKGNFPGRFSGRQFSNSRSEMNVSTLELGDSALYLCASSSTGGSSYEQYFGPGTRLTVT.

The chain employs TRBV4-2 and TRBJ2-7; possibly TRBD1 or TRBD2 for D (6 bases each). The CDR3 is made up of 16 amino acids. Per germline, CDR1 LGHNA and CDR2 YNFKEQ. The germline V and J ends were trimmed by 2 bases and 6 bases, with 20 bases remaining between them. The CDR3 protein is CASSQNPSGGKGEQYF. The DNA of the CDR3 is TGTGCCAGCAGCCAAAACCCTTCCGGGGGCAAAGGCGAGCAGTACTTC.

DNA for the CDR3: TGTGCCAGCAGCACAAGTCCGGGACAGGTGCCGTATTTT. Translating it yields CASSTSPGQVPYF. The chain joins TRBV9 to TRBJ2-3; 8 bases are shared with TRBD1. There are 13 residues in the CDR3. V shed 4 bases and J 14 bases; nucleotides not matched to a gene: 12. Germline V CDR1 and CDR2: SGDLS, YYNGEE.

This clone was observed a few times. For the CDR3, the DNA is TGTGCCAGCAGCCTTAGCGGGAGCAGCCACGAGCAGTACTTC. Its translation: CASSLSGSSHEQYF. The chain uses TRBV7-9 and TRBJ2-7; 9 bases agree with TRBD2. The CDR3 runs 14 residues. The J segment lost 5 bases and the V segment lost 5 bases, leaving 7 bases of the junction unmatched. Germline V lookup: CDR1 SEHNR, CDR2 FQNEAQ (reference sequence).

This clone came up once. V usage is TRBV2 and J usage is TRBJ2-5, with D maybe TRBD2 (6 bases). The CDR3 consists of 14 residues. Germline assignment: CDR1 SNHLY and CDR2 FYNNEI. Trimming pared 3 bases from V and 7 bases from J, leaving 15 bases between. The CDR3 nucleotides are TGTGCCAGCAGTGACAACCGAGCCGGGGGGACCCAGTACTTC. Translated: CASSDNRAGGTQYF.

The rearrangement uses TRBV2 and TRBJ2-3, with 10 bases aligning to TRBD2. The V segment lost 3 bases and the J segment 0 bases; nucleotides outside the gene matches: 6. Germline V lookup: CDR1 SNHLY, CDR2 FYNNEI. The length of the CDR3 is 17 residues. In DNA form, the CDR3 reads TGTGCCAGCAGTGACCTAGCGGGAGCCTCTAGCACAGATACGCAGTATTTT. Its translation: CASSDLAGASSTDTQYF.